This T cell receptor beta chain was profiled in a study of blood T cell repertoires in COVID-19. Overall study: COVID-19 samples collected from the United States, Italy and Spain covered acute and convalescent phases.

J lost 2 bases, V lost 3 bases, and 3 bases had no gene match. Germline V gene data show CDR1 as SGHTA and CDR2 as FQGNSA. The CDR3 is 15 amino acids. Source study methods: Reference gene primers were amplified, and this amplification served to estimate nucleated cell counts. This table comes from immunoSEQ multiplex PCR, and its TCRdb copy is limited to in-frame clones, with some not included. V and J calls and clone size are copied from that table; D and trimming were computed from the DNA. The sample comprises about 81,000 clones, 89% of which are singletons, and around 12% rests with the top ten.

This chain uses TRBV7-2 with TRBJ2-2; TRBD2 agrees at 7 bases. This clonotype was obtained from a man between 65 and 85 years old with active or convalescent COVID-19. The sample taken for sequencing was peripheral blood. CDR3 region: CASSFASGNTGELFF. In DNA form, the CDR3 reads TGTGCCAGCAGCTTCGCTAGCGGAAACACCGGGGAGCTGTTTTTT.